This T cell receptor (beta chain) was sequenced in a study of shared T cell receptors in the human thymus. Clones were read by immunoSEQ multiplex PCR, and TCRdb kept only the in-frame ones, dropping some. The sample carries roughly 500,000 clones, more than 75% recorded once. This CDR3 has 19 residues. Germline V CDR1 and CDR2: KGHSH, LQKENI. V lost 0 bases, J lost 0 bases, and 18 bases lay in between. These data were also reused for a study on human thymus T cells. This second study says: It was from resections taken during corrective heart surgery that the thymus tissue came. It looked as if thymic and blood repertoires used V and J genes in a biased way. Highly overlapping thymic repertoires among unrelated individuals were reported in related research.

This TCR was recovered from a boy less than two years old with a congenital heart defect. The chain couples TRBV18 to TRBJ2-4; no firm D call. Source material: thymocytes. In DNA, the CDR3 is TGTGCCAGCTCACCACCGTGGCAGTCTGCAAACCTAGCCAAAAACATTCAGTACTTC. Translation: CASSPPWQSANLAKNIQYF.